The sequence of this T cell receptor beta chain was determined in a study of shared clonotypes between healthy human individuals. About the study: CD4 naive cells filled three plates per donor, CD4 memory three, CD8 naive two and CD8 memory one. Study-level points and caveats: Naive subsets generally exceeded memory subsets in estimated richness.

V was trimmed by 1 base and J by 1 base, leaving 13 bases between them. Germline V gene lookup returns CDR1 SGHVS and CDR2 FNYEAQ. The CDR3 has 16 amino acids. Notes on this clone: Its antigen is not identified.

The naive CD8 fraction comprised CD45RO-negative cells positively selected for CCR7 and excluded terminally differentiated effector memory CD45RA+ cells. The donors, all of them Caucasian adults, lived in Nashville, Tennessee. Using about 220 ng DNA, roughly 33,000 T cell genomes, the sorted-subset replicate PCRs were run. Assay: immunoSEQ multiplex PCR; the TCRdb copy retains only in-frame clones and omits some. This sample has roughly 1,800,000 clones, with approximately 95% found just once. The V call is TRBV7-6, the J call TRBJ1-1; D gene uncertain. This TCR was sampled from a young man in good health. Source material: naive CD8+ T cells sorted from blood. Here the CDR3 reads CASSLGADMWNTEAFF. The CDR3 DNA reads TGTGCCAGCAGCTTAGGGGCTGATATGTGGAACACTGAAGCTTTCTTT.